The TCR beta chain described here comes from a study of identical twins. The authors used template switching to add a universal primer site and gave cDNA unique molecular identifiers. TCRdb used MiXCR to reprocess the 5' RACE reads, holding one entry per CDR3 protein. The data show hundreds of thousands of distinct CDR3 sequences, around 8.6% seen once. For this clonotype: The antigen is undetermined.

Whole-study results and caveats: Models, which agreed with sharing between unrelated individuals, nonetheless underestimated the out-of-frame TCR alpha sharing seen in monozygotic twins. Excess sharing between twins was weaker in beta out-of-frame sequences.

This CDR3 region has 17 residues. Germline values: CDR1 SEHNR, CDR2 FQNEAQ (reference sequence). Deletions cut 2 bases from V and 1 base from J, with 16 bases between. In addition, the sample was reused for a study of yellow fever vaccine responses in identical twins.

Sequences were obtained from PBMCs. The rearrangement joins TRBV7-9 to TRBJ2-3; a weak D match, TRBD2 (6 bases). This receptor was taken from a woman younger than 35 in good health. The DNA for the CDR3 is TGTGCCAGCAGCTTAAGTTTGGAGAGCGGGCGCACAGATACGCAGTATTTT. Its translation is CASSLSLESGRTDTQYF.